The 2 T cell receptor beta chains below come from one sample, sequenced in a study of vaccination effects on CD4 cells after COVID-19. Culture lasted about nine days before CD4+ T cell isolation. SARS-CoV-2 infected the person between March and December 2020, as confirmed by PCR. Every participant took two doses of the BNT162b2 or mRNA-1273 vaccine. No cognate antigen is known for these TCRs. TCRdb's copy holds only in-frame clones and misses some; the assay was immunoSEQ multiplex PCR. The table lists 50,000 or so clones, under 85% of them singletons. Sequencing was performed on CD4+ T cells from PBMCs cultured without peptide, taken after COVID-19 vaccination. The source is a human donor who had a prior SARS-CoV-2 infection.

The J gene is TRBJ2-1, the V gene TRBV5-1; D possibly corresponds to TRBD2 (7 bases). The CDR3 sequence is 15 residues long. Deletions cut 0 bases from V and 2 bases from J, with 9 bases between. The germline CDR1 and CDR2 sequences are SGHRS and YFSETQ. CDR3 protein: CASSLGGGPYNEQFF. In nucleotides, the CDR3 is TGCGCCAGCAGCTTGGGGGGGGGCCCCTACAATGAGCAGTTCTTC.

V is TRBV2 and J is TRBJ1-3; 8 bases are a match to TRBD1. Germline lookup yields CDR1 SNHLY and CDR2 FYNNEI. This CDR3 comprises 14 residues. J gave up 3 bases and V 6 bases, and 4 bases lay outside the gene matches. The CDR3 DNA reads as TGTGCCAGCAGACGGACAGGGTTTGGAAACACCATATATTTT. This translates into CASRRTGFGNTIYF.